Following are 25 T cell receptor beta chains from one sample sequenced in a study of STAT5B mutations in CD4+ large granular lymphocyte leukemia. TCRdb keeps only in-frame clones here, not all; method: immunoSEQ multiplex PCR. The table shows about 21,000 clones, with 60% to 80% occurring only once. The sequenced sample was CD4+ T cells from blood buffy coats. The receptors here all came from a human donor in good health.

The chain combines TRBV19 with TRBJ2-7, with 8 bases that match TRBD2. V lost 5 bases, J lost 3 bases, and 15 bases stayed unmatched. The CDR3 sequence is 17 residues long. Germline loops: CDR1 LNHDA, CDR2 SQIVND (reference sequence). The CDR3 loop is CASSPRGSGDLYYEQYF. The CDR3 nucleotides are TGTGCCAGTAGTCCCCGGGGTAGCGGGGACCTTTACTACGAGCAGTACTTC.

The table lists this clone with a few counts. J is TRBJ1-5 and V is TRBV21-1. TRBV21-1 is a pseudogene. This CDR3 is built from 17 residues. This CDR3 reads CASSKDGSPSRNQPQHF. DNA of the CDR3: TGTGCCAGCAGCAAAGATGGGAGTCCCAGCAGGAATCAGCCCCAGCATTTT.

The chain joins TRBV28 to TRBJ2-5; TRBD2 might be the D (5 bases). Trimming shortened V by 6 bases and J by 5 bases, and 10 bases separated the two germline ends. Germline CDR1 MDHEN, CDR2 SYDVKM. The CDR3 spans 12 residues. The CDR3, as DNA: TGTGCCAGCAGCCCGGGCGGGGAGACCCAGTACTTC. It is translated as CASSPGGETQYF.

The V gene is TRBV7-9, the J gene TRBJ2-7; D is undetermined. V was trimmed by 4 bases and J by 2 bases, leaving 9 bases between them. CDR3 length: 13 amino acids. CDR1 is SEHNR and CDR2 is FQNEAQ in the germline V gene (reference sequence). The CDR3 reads CASSSPIAYEQYF. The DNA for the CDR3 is TGTGCCAGCAGCTCCCCTATAGCCTACGAGCAGTACTTC.

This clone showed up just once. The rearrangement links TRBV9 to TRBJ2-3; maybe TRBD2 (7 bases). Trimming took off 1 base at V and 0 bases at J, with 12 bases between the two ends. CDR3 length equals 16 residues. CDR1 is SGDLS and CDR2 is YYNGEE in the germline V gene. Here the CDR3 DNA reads TGTGCCAGCAGCGTAAGGGGGGGGGCTAGCACAGATACGCAGTATTTT. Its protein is CASSVRGGASTDTQYF.

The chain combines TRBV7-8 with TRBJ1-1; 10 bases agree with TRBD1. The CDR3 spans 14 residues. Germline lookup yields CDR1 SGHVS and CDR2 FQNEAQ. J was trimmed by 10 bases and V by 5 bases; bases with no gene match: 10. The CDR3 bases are TGTGCCAGCAGCCTGACAGGGGGCTCTTTGGTAGCTTTCTTT. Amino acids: CASSLTGGSLVAFF.

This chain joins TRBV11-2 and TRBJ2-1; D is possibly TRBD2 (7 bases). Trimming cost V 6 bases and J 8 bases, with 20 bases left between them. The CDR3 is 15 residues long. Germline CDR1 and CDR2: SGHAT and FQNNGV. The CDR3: CASSPIRGARDEQFF. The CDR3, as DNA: TGTGCCAGCAGTCCAATACGGGGGGCGCGGGATGAGCAGTTCTTC.

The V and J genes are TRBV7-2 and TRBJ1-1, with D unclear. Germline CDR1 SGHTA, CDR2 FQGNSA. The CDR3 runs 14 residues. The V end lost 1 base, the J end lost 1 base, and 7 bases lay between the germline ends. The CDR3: CASSLGPGNTEAFF. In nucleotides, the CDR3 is TGTGCCAGCAGCTTAGGACCAGGGAACACTGAAGCTTTCTTT.

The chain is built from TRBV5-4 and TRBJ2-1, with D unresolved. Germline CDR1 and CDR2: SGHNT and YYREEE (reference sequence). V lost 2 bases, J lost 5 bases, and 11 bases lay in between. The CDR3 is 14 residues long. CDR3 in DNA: TGTGCCAGCAGCTTCTCTGGTTCAAACAATGAGCAGTTCTTC. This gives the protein CASSFSGSNNEQFF.

Written as DNA, the CDR3 is TGCAGCGTTGTTTTCAGGGACGCTGAAGCTTTCTTT. Translation: CSVVFRDAEAFF. The chain joins TRBV29-1 to TRBJ1-1; tentatively, D is TRBD1 (5 bases). Trimming removed 4 bases at V and 6 bases at J, with 12 bases between. This CDR3 region has 12 residues. Germline V lookup: CDR1 SQVTM, CDR2 ANQGSEA.

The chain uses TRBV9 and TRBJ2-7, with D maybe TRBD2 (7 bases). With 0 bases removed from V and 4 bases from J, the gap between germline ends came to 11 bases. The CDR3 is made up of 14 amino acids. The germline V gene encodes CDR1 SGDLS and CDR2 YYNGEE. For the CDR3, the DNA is TGTGCCAGCAGCGTAGGGGGGCGGGGGTACGAGCAGTACTTC. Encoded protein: CASSVGGRGYEQYF. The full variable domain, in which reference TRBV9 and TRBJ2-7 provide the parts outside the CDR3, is DSGVTQTPKHLITATGQRVTLRCSPRSGDLSVYWYQQSLDQGLQFLIQYYNGEERAKGNILERFSAQQFPDLHSELNLSSLELGDSALYFCASSVGGRGYEQYFGPGTRLTVT.

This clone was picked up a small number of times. CDR3 sequence (DNA): TGTGCCAGCAGTCCCCGGGGAGGGGAAGGTGGCTACACCTTC. This gives the protein CASSPRGGEGGYTF. The chain carries TRBV27 and TRBJ1-2, with TRBD1 as a possible D gene (5 bases). V dropped 5 bases and J dropped 7 bases, with 17 bases sitting between them. Per germline, CDR1 MNHEY and CDR2 SMNVEV (reference sequence). There are 14 residues in the CDR3.

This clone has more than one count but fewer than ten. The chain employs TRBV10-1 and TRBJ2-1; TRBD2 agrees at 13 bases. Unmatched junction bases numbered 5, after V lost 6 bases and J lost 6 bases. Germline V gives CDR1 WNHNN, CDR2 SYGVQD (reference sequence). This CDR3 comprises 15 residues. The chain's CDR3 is CASSGGTSGANEQFF. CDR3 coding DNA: TGCGCCAGCAGCGGGGGGACTAGCGGGGCCAATGAGCAGTTCTTC.

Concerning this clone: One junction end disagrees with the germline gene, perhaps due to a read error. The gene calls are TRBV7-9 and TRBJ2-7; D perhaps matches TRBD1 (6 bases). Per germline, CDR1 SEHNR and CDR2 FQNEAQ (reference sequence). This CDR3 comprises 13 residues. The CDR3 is CASSLATGSEQYF. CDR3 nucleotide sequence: TGTGCCAGCAGCCTAGCAACAGGGAGCGAGCAGTACTTC.

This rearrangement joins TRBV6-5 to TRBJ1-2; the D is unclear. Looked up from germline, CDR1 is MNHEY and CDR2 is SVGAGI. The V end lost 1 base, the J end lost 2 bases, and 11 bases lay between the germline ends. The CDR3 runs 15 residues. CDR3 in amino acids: CASSYFGRSNYGYTF. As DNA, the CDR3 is TGTGCCAGCAGTTACTTTGGCAGATCAAACTATGGCTACACCTTC.

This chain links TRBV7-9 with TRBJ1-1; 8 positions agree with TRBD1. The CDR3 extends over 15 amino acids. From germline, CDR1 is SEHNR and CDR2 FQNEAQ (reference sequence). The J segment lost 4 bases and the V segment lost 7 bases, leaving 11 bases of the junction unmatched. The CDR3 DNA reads TGTGCCAGCACCCCCATCAGGGGGCGAAGCACTGAAGCTTTCTTT. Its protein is CASTPIRGRSTEAFF. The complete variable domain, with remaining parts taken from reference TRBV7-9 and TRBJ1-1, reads DTGVSQNPRHKITKRGQNVTFRCDPISEHNRLYWYRQTLGQGPEFLTYFQNEAQLEKSRLLSDRFSAERPKGSFSTLEIQRTEQGDSAMYLCASTPIRGRSTEAFFGQGTRLTVV.

The CDR3 reads CASSAGGSPRPGELFF. The CDR3 nucleotides read TGTGCCAGCAGCGCCGGGGGGTCTCCCCGACCCGGGGAGCTGTTTTTT. The chain is built from TRBV9 and TRBJ2-2; TRBD2 agrees at 7 bases. The V gene end was trimmed by 3 bases and the J gene end by 6 bases; junction bases not matched to a gene: 11. The CDR3 contains 16 residues. Germline V gene lookup returns CDR1 SGDLS and CDR2 YYNGEE.

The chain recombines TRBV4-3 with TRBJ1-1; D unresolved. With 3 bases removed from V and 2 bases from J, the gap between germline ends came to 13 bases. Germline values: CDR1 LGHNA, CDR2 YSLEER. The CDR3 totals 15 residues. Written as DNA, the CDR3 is TGCGCCAGCAGCCAGAGCGTCAGGTTTAACACTGAAGCTTTCTTT. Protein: CASSQSVRFNTEAFF.

CDR3 in DNA: TGTGCCAGCAGTTTTTCGACTAGAAGGGTGTACGAGCAGTACTTC. This encodes CASSFSTRRVYEQYF. This chain connects TRBV28 to TRBJ2-7; D may be TRBD2 (6 bases). This CDR3 has 15 residues. The germline V and J ends were trimmed by 3 bases and 4 bases, with 16 bases remaining between them. Germline V gene sequence: CDR1 MDHEN, CDR2 SYDVKM.

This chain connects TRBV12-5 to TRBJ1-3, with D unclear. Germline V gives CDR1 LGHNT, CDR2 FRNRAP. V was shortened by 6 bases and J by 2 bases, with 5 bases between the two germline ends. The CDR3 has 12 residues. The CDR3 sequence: CASGLTGNTIYF. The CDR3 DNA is TGTGCTAGTGGACTGACTGGAAACACCATATATTTT.

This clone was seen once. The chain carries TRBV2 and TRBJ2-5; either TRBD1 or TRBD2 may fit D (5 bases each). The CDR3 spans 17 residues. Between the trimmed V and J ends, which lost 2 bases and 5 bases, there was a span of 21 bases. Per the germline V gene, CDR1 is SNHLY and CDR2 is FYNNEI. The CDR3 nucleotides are TGTGCCAGCAGTGAACTACCGTCGGGACCAACCCGGGAGACCCAGTACTTC. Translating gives CASSELPSGPTRETQYF.

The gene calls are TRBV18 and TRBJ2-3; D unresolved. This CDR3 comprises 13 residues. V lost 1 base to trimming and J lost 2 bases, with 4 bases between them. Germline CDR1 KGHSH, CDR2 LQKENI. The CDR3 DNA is TGTGCCAGCTCACCACAACCCACAGATACGCAGTATTTT. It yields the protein CASSPQPTDTQYF. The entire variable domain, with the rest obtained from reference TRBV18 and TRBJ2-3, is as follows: NAGVMQNPRHLVRRRGQEARLRCSPMKGHSHVYWYRQLPEEGLKFMVYLQKENIIDESGMPKERFSAEFPKEGPSILRIQQVVRGDSAAYFCASSPQPTDTQYFGPGTRLTVL.

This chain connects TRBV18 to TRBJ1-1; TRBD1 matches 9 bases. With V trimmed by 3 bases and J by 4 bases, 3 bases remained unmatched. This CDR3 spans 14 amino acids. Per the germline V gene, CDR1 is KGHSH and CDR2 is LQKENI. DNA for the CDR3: TGTGCCAGCTCACCTAGGACAGGGGTCACTGAAGCTTTCTTT. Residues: CASSPRTGVTEAFF.

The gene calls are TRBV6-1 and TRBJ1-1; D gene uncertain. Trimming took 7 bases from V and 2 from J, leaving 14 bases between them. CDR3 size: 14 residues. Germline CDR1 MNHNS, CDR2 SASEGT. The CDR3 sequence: CASTSGPINTEAFF. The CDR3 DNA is TGTGCCAGCACATCCGGTCCCATCAACACTGAAGCTTTCTTT.

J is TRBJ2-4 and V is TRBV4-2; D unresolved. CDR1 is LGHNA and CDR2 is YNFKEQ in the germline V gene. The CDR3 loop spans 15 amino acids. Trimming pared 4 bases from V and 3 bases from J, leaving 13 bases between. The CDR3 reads CASSPETGIKNIQYF. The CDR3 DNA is TGTGCCAGCAGCCCCGAGACTGGAATCAAAAACATTCAGTACTTC.